The 25 T cell receptor beta chains listed next were all sequenced from one sample in a study of CXCR3-negative and CXCR3-positive naive CD8 T cells. Study findings and constraints: Compared with CXCR3-negative naive cells, CXCR3-positive naive cells showed more hydrophobic TRB CDR3s.

The TRB libraries of cDNA were built by UMI-labeled 5' RACE. Reprocessing the 5' RACE reads, TCRdb reports a single entry for every CDR3 protein and omits DNA. The sample totals over 55,000 distinct CDR3 sequences. Their target antigens are unknown. Sequenced sample: naive CXCR3+ CD8+ T cells from blood. Subset given: CD45RO-CCR7+CD27+CD95- naive CD8+ T cells expressing CXCR3 (TNR3+). These receptors all come from a human donor in good health. Some clones in this sample may be carry-over from other donors' samples.

V is TRBV5-6 and J is TRBJ2-1; TCRdb calls TRBD2, which cannot be checked without DNA. This CDR3 has 14 amino acids. CDR1 is SGHDT, CDR2 YYEEEE, per germline. CDR3 amino acids: CASSFLAGVNEQFF.

The genes are TRBV20-1 and TRBJ2-1; as DNA is missing, the TRBD2 call by TCRdb cannot be tested. CDR1 is DFQATT and CDR2 is SNEGSKA in the germline V gene (reference sequence). This CDR3 region has 13 residues. CDR3 sequence reads: CSIRLAGNSEQFF.

V usage is TRBV5-1 and J usage is TRBJ1-4; as DNA is missing, the TRBD1 call by TCRdb cannot be tested. Germline V gene data show CDR1 as SGHRS and CDR2 as YFSETQ. The CDR3 runs 15 residues. The chain's CDR3 is CATSWKDGNNEKLFF.

This chain uses TRBV18 with TRBJ2-3; the D call of TRBD2 rests on TCRdb alone, since no DNA is present to check it. Germline V CDR1 and CDR2: KGHSH, LQKENI. The CDR3 runs 17 residues. This CDR3 reads CASSPFPGLAAPDTQYF.

The chain combines TRBV29-1 with TRBJ1-2. The CDR3 is made up of 14 amino acids. Germline V gene sequence: CDR1 SQVTM, CDR2 ANQGSEA. The CDR3 reads CSVEGTADDYGYTF.

The chain combines TRBV6-1 with TRBJ2-1; TCRdb picks TRBD2, but there is no DNA to check that call. Per germline, CDR1 MNHNS and CDR2 SASEGT. CDR3 length: 17 residues. The CDR3 is CASSEVTGLAGRNEQFF.

The chain has TRBV28 and TRBJ2-7; with no DNA, the TCRdb D assignment of TRBD1 cannot be verified. The CDR3 is 12 amino acids. Germline CDR1 reads MDHEN; CDR2 reads SYDVKM. The chain's CDR3 is CASSWTGYEQYF.

The chain uses TRBV28 and TRBJ2-3; there is no DNA to check the TCRdb D call of TRBD2. The CDR3 is 20 amino acids. Germline lookup yields CDR1 MDHEN and CDR2 SYDVKM. This CDR3 reads CASTLLGPPLKRERVDTQYF.

This rearrangement joins TRBV20-1 to TRBJ1-5. In germline, CDR1 is DFQATT, CDR2 SNEGSKA (reference sequence). The CDR3 spans 15 residues. CDR3 residues: CSAREEGRSNQPQHF.

The chain joins TRBV7-3 to TRBJ1-2; the TCRdb call, TRBD1, lacks DNA for checking. This CDR3 spans 15 amino acids. The V gene's germline CDR1 is SGHTA and CDR2 FQGTGA. The CDR3 spells CASSWGGQLNYGYTF.

The genes are TRBV7-8 and TRBJ2-4; TCRdb indicates TRBD1, and absent DNA this call remains unverified. The CDR3 is 16 amino acids. The germline V gene encodes CDR1 SGHVS and CDR2 FQNEAQ. Here the CDR3 reads CASSFPGGIAKNIQYF.

J is TRBJ2-1 and V is TRBV29-1; the TRBD1 assignment by TCRdb is unverifiable without DNA. Germline lookup yields CDR1 SQVTM and CDR2 ANQGSEA. The length of the CDR3 is 16 residues. CDR3 sequence reads: CSVRDEIPRPSNEQFF.

CDR3 sequence reads: CASSLGYTEAFF. The chain is built from TRBV7-2 and TRBJ1-1. From germline, CDR1 is SGHTA and CDR2 FQGNSA. There are 12 residues in the CDR3.

The rearrangement links TRBV6-2 or TRBV6-3 to TRBJ1-5. Germline-derived CDR1 and CDR2 are MNHEY and SVGEGT. This CDR3 contains 12 residues. CDR3 loop: CASSDPNQPQHF.

The chain combines TRBV15 with TRBJ1-4. The CDR3 consists of 16 residues. The germline V gene has CDR1 LNHNV and CDR2 YYDKDF (reference sequence). The CDR3: CATSRGVANPNEKLFF.

The rearrangement uses TRBV29-1 and TRBJ2-7; absent DNA, TCRdb's TRBD1 call cannot be checked. The germline gives CDR1 SQVTM, CDR2 ANQGSEA. The CDR3 covers 15 residues. CDR3 residues: CSVEDPRTSSYEQYF.

The V gene is TRBV12-3 or TRBV12-4, the J gene TRBJ2-2. This CDR3 is 13 amino acids long. The CDR3: CASSLRAIGELFF.

CDR3 sequence: CASSVSGTNSPLHF. V and J are TRBV9 and TRBJ1-6; TCRdb reports TRBD1, a call that lacks DNA to check it against. The germline CDR1 and CDR2 sequences are SGDLS and YYNGEE. There are 14 residues in the CDR3.

The V call is TRBV27, the J call TRBJ2-4; the D call of TRBD1 rests on TCRdb alone, since no DNA is present to check it. The CDR3 is 14 amino acids. Germline CDR1 and CDR2: MNHEY and SMNVEV (reference sequence). The CDR3: CASSLRGNPDIQYF.

The CDR3: CASSLVRTNTEAFF. This chain uses TRBV5-1 with TRBJ1-1. The CDR3 has 14 residues. Germline CDR1 and CDR2: SGHRS and YFSETQ.

The rearrangement links TRBV7-2 to TRBJ2-1; there is no DNA to check the TCRdb D call of TRBD1. Germline V CDR1 and CDR2: SGHTA, FQGNSA. The CDR3 contains 15 residues. This CDR3 is CASSRRTGRYNEQFF.

The chain joins TRBV7-6 to TRBJ2-3; absent DNA, TCRdb's TRBD1 call cannot be checked. The CDR3 is made up of 16 amino acids. CDR1 and CDR2 (germline): SGHVS, FNYEAQ. This CDR3 reads CASSLVAGTHVDTQYF.

This chain uses TRBV29-1 with TRBJ2-3; the D call of TRBD1 rests on TCRdb alone, since no DNA is present to check it. The CDR3 runs 15 residues. Germline lookup yields CDR1 SQVTM and CDR2 ANQGSEA. CDR3 region: CSVEDPDRIEDTQYF.

The chain recombines TRBV4-2 with TRBJ2-6. Germline CDR1 LGHNA, CDR2 YNFKEQ. The CDR3 runs 18 residues. CDR3 sequence: CASSQDPHPSSGANVLTF.

The CDR3 reads CASSLITGDNSPLHF. This chain uses TRBV5-5 with TRBJ1-6. The length of the CDR3 is 15 residues. Germline CDR1 SGHKS, CDR2 YYEKEE (reference sequence).